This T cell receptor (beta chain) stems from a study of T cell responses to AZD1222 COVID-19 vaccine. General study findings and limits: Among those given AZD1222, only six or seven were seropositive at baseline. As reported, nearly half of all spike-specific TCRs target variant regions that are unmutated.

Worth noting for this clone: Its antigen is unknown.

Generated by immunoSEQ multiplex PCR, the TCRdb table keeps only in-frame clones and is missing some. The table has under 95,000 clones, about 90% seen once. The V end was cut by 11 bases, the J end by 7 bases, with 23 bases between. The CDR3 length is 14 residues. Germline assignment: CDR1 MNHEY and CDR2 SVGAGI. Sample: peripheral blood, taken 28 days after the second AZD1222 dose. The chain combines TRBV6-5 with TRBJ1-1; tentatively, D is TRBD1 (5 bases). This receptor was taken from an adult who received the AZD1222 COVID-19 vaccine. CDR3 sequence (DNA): TGTGCCGGACGAGAGGGGTCTGGTCGCGGTGAAGCTTTCTTT. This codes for CAGREGSGRGEAFF.